This TCR beta chain comes out of a study of blood T cells in healthy people across ages. Turning to the study itself: About one barcoded beta molecule per two T cells came from capture by template switching. Study conclusions and caveats: With donor CMV status unknown, expanded clonotype changes were possibly confounded. PBMCs went unsorted, and a conclusive naive versus antigen-experienced comparison was therefore prevented. Strongly correlated with naive T cell percentage was TCR beta diversity.

A second PCR, run for roughly 7 to 12 cycles, used a sample-barcoded 5' primer plus a J-beta primer mix. One entry per CDR3 protein, called by TCRdb with MiXCR from the 5' RACE reads. The sample holds over a million distinct CDR3 sequences, more than 40% seen once. This clonotype came up once. What it recognizes is unknown. The clonotype was recovered from a woman aged 60-75 years in good health. The sequenced sample consisted of blood.

The CDR3 here is CASRGRGVFSPLHF. The CDR3 nucleotides read TGTGCCAGCAGGGGGAGGGGAGTATTCTCACCCCTCCACTTT. This chain links TRBV12-3 or TRBV12-4 with TRBJ1-6; TRBD1 might be the D (5 bases). This CDR3 region has 14 residues. Trimming shortened V by 6 bases and J by 10 bases, and 16 bases separated the two germline ends.